One and the same sample provided the 13 T cell receptor beta chains below, sequenced in a study of low-dose radiotherapy and immunotherapy resistance in tumors. Covering alpha and beta chains, TRAV- and TRBV-specific primers were used for the first-strand cDNA. The PCR that amplified TCRs ran for about 18 cycles, relying on a constant-region primer and a V-primer adapter. One entry per CDR3 protein results from TCRdb running MiXCR on the reads. The repertoire consists of 80,000 to 90,000 distinct CDR3 sequences, with 18% occurring once and the leading ten covering 2.5% to 3%. The time point is: before trial treatment. The sample in question was PBMCs, obtained before treatment. The receptors originated from a male donor with prostate cancer.

There are many counts of this clonotype. This chain connects TRBV13 to TRBJ2-3; TRBD1 matches at 9 bases. Germline-derived CDR1 and CDR2 are PRHDT and FYEKMQ (reference sequence). The CDR3 loop spans 20 amino acids. The J segment lost 0 bases and the V segment lost 4 bases, leaving 17 bases of the junction unmatched. CDR3 amino acids: CASSYHYGGQGGLSTDTQYF. The CDR3 bases are TGTGCCAGCAGCTACCATTATGGGGGACAGGGAGGTTTAAGCACAGATACGCAGTATTTT.

V and J are TRBV14 and TRBJ2-3, with D uncertain. V lost 4 bases to trimming and J lost 1 base, with 6 bases between them. The CDR3 runs to 13 residues. Germline CDR1 reads SGHDN; CDR2 reads FVKESK. CDR3 DNA: TGTGCCAGCAGCCTTGCTGGCACAGATACGCAGTATTTT. Translated, it gives CASSLAGTDTQYF.

This chain links TRBV5-1 with TRBJ2-7; 14 nucleotides agree with TRBD2. J gave up 4 bases and V 4 bases, and 7 bases lay outside the gene matches. Germline V lookup: CDR1 SGHRS, CDR2 YFSETQ. The CDR3 loop spans 16 amino acids. The CDR3 region has the DNA TGCGCCAGCAGCCCCGGCCGGACTAGCGGGGGGTACGAGCAGTACTTC. Encoded protein: CASSPGRTSGGYEQYF.

This clonotype was detected many times. The chain has TRBV5-5 and TRBJ2-7; 9 bases are a match to TRBD1. The CDR3 is made up of 15 amino acids. Germline values: CDR1 SGHKS, CDR2 YYEKEE (reference sequence). Trimming removed 4 bases from V and 7 bases from J; junction bases left unmatched: 12. The CDR3 spells CASSRTGQGSGEQYF. CDR3 DNA: TGTGCCAGCAGCCGGACGGGACAGGGTAGTGGGGAGCAGTACTTC. The variable domain in full, with the rest retrieved from reference TRBV5-5 and TRBJ2-7, is DAGVTQSPTHLIKTRGQQVTLRCSPISGHKSVSWYQQVLGQGPQFIFQYYEKEERGRGNFPDRFSARQFPNYSSELNVNALLLGDSALYLCASSRTGQGSGEQYFGPGTRLTVT.

Notes on this clonotype: A much bigger clone sits one base away, suggesting this may be a read error. The chain uses TRBV4-1 and TRBJ2-3; weak D call: TRBD2 (6 bases). The CDR3 sequence is 15 residues long. Germline assignment: CDR1 MGHRA and CDR2 YSYEKL. The CDR3 loop is CASNQDGGGTDTQYF. The CDR3 DNA follows: TGCGCCAGCAACCAAGATGGCGGGGGCACAGATACGCAGTATTTT.

This clonotype occurred many times. The CDR3 reads CASMRGLGETQETQYF. CDR3 sequence (DNA): TGTGCCAGCATGCGGGGTTTAGGGGAGACCCAAGAGACCCAGTACTTC. V gene TRBV6-8 combines with J gene TRBJ2-5; TRBD2 is a possible D gene (6 bases). Trimming stripped 7 bases from V and 1 base from J, with 19 bases between. The CDR3 runs 16 residues. Germline V gives CDR1 MNHGY, CDR2 SAAAGT.

Only a few counts were recorded for this clonotype. The V gene is TRBV20-1, the J gene TRBJ2-7; 7 nucleotides match TRBD2. The CDR3 runs 14 residues. The V gene's germline CDR1 is DFQATT and CDR2 SNEGSKA (reference sequence). V shed 0 bases and J 5 bases; nucleotides not matched to a gene: 7. CDR3 nucleotides: TGCAGTGCTAGAGAGGCGGGAGAGATTAACGAGCAGTACTTC. Its protein product is CSAREAGEINEQYF.

This clonotype was counted many times. The V gene is TRBV12-5, the J gene TRBJ2-5; tentatively, D is TRBD2 (7 bases). Germline CDR1 and CDR2: LGHNT and FRNRAP. Trimming took off 7 bases at V and 1 base at J, with 13 bases between the two ends. The CDR3 is 14 residues long. This chain's CDR3 is CASAPRGAQETQYF. CDR3 nucleotides: TGTGCTAGTGCCCCCCGGGGGGCCCAAGAGACCCAGTACTTC.

This clonotype showed up many times. V usage is TRBV20-1 and J usage is TRBJ2-7, with 7 positions matching TRBD2. The CDR3 runs 13 residues. From germline, CDR1 is DFQATT and CDR2 SNEGSKA (reference sequence). The V gene end was trimmed by 2 bases and the J gene end by 4 bases; junction bases not matched to a gene: 5. CDR3 in DNA: TGCAGTGCTAGACCAGCGGGGTTGTACGAGCAGTACTTC. Encoded protein: CSARPAGLYEQYF.

A word on this clonotype: Since a far larger clone is one base different, this is likely a read error. The V and J genes are TRBV20-1 and TRBJ2-1; tentative D call: TRBD1 (6 bases). V was shortened by 7 bases and J by 13 bases, with 23 bases between the two germline ends. The CDR3 loop spans 13 amino acids. In germline, CDR1 is DFQATT, CDR2 SNEGSKA (reference sequence). The CDR3 nucleotides are TGCAGTGTGTACAACCCCTCAGGGGAGACCCAGTTCTTC. Amino acids: CSVYNPSGETQFF.

The gene calls are TRBV7-2 and TRBJ2-5, with D possibly TRBD2 on 7 matching bases. The ends were cut back, 3 bases at V and 5 bases at J, with 13 bases in the middle. The length of the CDR3 is 14 residues. Germline CDR1 and CDR2: SGHTA and FQGNSA. The CDR3 protein is CASSFGGGGETQYF. The CDR3 DNA reads as TGTGCCAGCAGCTTTGGCGGGGGCGGCGAGACCCAGTACTTC.

This clonotype was counted once. A read error is likely here: a far larger clone is one base away. This chain connects TRBV5-3 to TRBJ1-2; D perhaps matches TRBD1 (5 bases). TRBV5-3 is sorted into the ORF group, with uncertain function. V lost 8 bases and J 4 bases, leaving 21 bases between the germline ends. This CDR3 is 15 amino acids long. Here the CDR3 DNA reads TGTGCCAGCAGTCCCAGGGTCAGGAGGCCCTATGGCTACACCTTC. This sequence encodes CASSPRVRRPYGYTF.

At least ten counts were recorded for this clonotype. The chain employs TRBV6-1 and TRBJ2-1; D is perhaps TRBD2 (6 bases). The CDR3 totals 13 residues. Germline CDR1 is MNHNS and CDR2 is SASEGT. The V and J ends lost 7 bases and 6 bases respectively, with 13 bases between them. The CDR3 DNA reads TGTGCCAGCACCAAGGGGACTCTCAATGAGCAGTTCTTC. Encoded protein: CASTKGTLNEQFF.